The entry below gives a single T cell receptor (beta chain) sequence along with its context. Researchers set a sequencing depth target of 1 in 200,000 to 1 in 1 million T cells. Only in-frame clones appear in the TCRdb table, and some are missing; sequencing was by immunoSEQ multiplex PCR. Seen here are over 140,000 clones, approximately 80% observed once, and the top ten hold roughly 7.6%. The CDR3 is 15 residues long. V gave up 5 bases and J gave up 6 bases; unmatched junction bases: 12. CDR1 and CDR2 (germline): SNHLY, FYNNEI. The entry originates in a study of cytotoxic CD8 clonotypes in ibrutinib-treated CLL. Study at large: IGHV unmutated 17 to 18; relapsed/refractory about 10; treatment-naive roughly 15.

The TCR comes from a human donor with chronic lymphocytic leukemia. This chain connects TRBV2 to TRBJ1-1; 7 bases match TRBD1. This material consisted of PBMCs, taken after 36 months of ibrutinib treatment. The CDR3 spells CASSSILRQGAEAFF. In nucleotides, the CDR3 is TGTGCCAGCAGTTCGATCCTGCGGCAGGGGGCTGAAGCTTTCTTT.